This TCR beta chain was sequenced for a study of blood T cell repertoires in COVID-19. Germline CDR1 is SGHTA and CDR2 is FQGNSA. CDR3 size: 14 residues. J lost 8 bases, V lost 2 bases, and 5 bases had no gene match. Profiled with immunoSEQ multiplex PCR; TCRdb holds only in-frame clones, not every one. The data contain some 170,000 clones, more than 75% of them singletons. This clonotype originated in a middle-aged man with acute or convalescent COVID-19. Material for sequencing was peripheral blood. The J gene is TRBJ2-1, the V gene TRBV7-2, with 8 bases identical to TRBD2. The CDR3 nucleotides are TGTGCCAGCAGCTTATTCCAGCGGGGGTATGAGCAGTTCTTC. Its protein is CASSLFQRGYEQFF.